The clone carrying this T cell receptor beta chain has more than one count but fewer than ten. Its antigen is still unknown. This sample is drawn from a study of blood T cells in healthy people across ages. As for the study in general: Capturing about one barcoded beta molecule per two T cells was achieved by template switching. Study results and caveats: Not knowing donor CMV status may have confounded expanded clonotype changes.

Then a second PCR, running roughly 7 to 11 cycles, was carried out with a sample-barcoded 5' primer and a J-beta primer mix. TCRdb reanalysed the 5' RACE reads using MiXCR and keeps one entry per CDR3 protein. The profile shows about 670,000 distinct CDR3 sequences, less than 45% of them singletons. Every participating donor contributed around 9.5 milliliters of peripheral blood through a draw. CDR3 size: 15 residues. Germline V gene data show CDR1 as SGHDN and CDR2 as FVKESK. The V and J ends lost 0 bases and 4 bases respectively, with 10 bases between them. The sample taken for sequencing was blood. This clonotype originated in a man older than 75 in good health. This rearrangement joins TRBV14 to TRBJ2-1; D may be TRBD2 (6 bases). DNA of the CDR3: TGTGCCAGCAGCCAAGATGCGGGACGGTACAATGAGCAGTTCTTC. It translates to CASSQDAGRYNEQFF.